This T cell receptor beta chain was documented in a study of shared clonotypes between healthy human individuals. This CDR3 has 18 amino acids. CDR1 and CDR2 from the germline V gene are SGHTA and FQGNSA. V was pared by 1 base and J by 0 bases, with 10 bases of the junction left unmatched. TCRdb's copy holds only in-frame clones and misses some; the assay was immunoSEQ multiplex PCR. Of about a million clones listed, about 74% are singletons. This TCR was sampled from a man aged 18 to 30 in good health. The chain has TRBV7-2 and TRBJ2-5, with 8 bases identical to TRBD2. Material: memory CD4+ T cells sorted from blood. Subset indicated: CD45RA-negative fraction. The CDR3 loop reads CASSLVRYGGRYQETQYF. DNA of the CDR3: TGTGCCAGCAGCTTAGTGAGATACGGCGGGAGGTACCAAGAGACCCAGTACTTC.